The 18 T cell receptor beta chains in this list originate from one sample, sequenced in a study of blood T cell repertoires in COVID-19. Assay used: immunoSEQ multiplex PCR; TCRdb lists only in-frame clones, some missing. The sample lists about 380,000 clones, 85% occurring once. What was sequenced was peripheral blood. The receptors shown here come from a young woman with acute or convalescent COVID-19.

CDR3 sequence reads: CASSEGGWRGYTF. Written as DNA, the CDR3 is TGTGCCAGCAGTGAAGGGGGCTGGCGTGGCTACACCTTC. The gene calls are TRBV6-1 and TRBJ1-2; perhaps TRBD1 as D (5 bases). The CDR3 is 13 amino acids. Germline CDR1 and CDR2: MNHNS and SASEGT. Between the trimmed V and J ends, which lost 1 base and 7 bases, there was a span of 10 bases.

Here the CDR3 DNA reads TGTGCCAGCACTTCTGGGGCCAACGTCCTGACTTTC. It translates to CASTSGANVLTF. This chain connects TRBV2 to TRBJ2-6; no clear D gene. The CDR3 runs 12 residues. The V end lost 7 bases, the J end lost 1 base, and 2 bases lay between the germline ends. Germline V CDR1 and CDR2: SNHLY, FYNNEI.

The V call is TRBV5-6, the J call TRBJ2-5; the match to TRBD2 covers 8 bases. V lost 4 bases, J lost 3 bases, and 2 bases stayed unmatched. The CDR3 length is 13 residues. Germline CDR1 SGHDT, CDR2 YYEEEE. The CDR3 DNA sequence: TGTGCCAGCAGCGGGGGACTAGAAGAGACCCAGTACTTC. Translation gives CASSGGLEETQYF. Based on the CDR3 plus reference TRBV5-6 and TRBJ2-5, the full variable domain is DAGVTQSPTHLIKTRGQQVTLRCSPKSGHDTVSWYQQALGQGPQFIFQYYEEEERQRGNFPDRFSGHQFPNYSSELNVNALLLGDSALYLCASSGGLEETQYFGPGTRLLVL.

The chain uses TRBV7-3 and TRBJ1-1; D is ambiguous. The CDR3 has 15 amino acids. Between the trimmed V and J ends, which lost 1 base and 1 base, there was a span of 10 bases. Germline CDR1 is SGHTA and CDR2 is FQGTGA. The CDR3 DNA reads TGTGCCAGCAGCTTAAACACACCCAAGAACACTGAAGCTTTCTTT. Residues: CASSLNTPKNTEAFF.

This clone was seen a single time. The gene calls are TRBV25-1 and TRBJ2-3; the match to TRBD2 covers 9 bases. Looked up from germline, CDR1 is MGHDK and CDR2 is SYGVNS. After removal of 6 bases from V and 2 bases from J, the junction contained 9 bases not matched to a gene. The CDR3 consists of 16 residues. CDR3 sequence reads: CASSVGASGDTDTQYF. In DNA, the CDR3 is TGTGCCAGCAGCGTTGGGGCTAGCGGGGACACAGATACGCAGTATTTT.

The V and J genes are TRBV6-6 and TRBJ1-3, with 11 bases aligning to TRBD1. Germline V gene lookup returns CDR1 MNHNY and CDR2 SVGAGI (reference sequence). V was pared by 6 bases and J by 4 bases, with 5 bases of the junction left unmatched. CDR3 length equals 15 residues. DNA of the CDR3: TGTGCCAGCAGAGGACAGGGGGCAGACGGAAACACCATATATTTT. As protein: CASRGQGADGNTIYF.

The V call is TRBV7-8, the J call TRBJ2-3, with 8 bases identical to TRBD2. Trimming at V came to 4 bases and at J to 0 bases, leaving 9 bases not matched to a gene. Germline V gene data show CDR1 as SGHVS and CDR2 as FQNEAQ. The CDR3 contains 17 residues. CDR3 in amino acids: CASSSSVGGGSTDTQYF. The CDR3 bases are TGTGCCAGCAGCTCCAGCGTCGGGGGGGGTAGCACAGATACGCAGTATTTT.

The rearrangement joins TRBV12-3 or TRBV12-4 to TRBJ2-7; 7 bases are a match to TRBD1. The CDR3 is made up of 11 amino acids. Germline trimming cut 6 bases from V and 10 bases from J; bases unmatched to any gene: 6. CDR3 protein: CASRGTVLQYF. The CDR3 DNA is TGTGCCAGCAGGGGGACAGTCCTACAGTACTTC.

The genes are TRBV19 and TRBJ1-1, with D maybe TRBD1 (5 bases). CDR1 is LNHDA, CDR2 SQIVND, per germline (reference sequence). V lost 7 bases to trimming and J lost 2 bases, with 17 bases between them. The CDR3 consists of 15 residues. The chain's CDR3 is CASTYAGFENTEAFF. The DNA of the CDR3 is TGTGCCAGTACCTACGCAGGGTTTGAAAACACTGAAGCTTTCTTT.

The V gene is TRBV12-3 or TRBV12-4, the J gene TRBJ1-1; D is perhaps TRBD1 (6 bases). The germline V and J ends were trimmed by 6 bases and 0 bases, with 8 bases remaining between them. The CDR3 is 13 amino acids. DNA for the CDR3: TGTGCCAGCAGCGGGACATTGAACACTGAAGCTTTCTTT. This encodes CASSGTLNTEAFF.

The genes are TRBV6-5 and TRBJ2-2; a possible D gene is TRBD1 (6 bases). The germline gives CDR1 MNHEY, CDR2 SVGAGI. The CDR3 is made up of 15 amino acids. V lost 4 bases and J 4 bases, leaving 13 bases between the germline ends. The CDR3 spells CASSLGGGVTGELFF. The CDR3 DNA reads as TGTGCCAGCAGTTTAGGGGGTGGGGTCACCGGGGAGCTGTTTTTT.

The rearrangement uses TRBV5-6 and TRBJ1-6; D is perhaps TRBD1 (6 bases). The germline V and J ends were trimmed by 4 bases and 7 bases, with 12 bases remaining between them. Germline CDR1 reads SGHDT; CDR2 reads YYEEEE. The CDR3 loop spans 14 amino acids. CDR3 in amino acids: CASSPTGMNSPLHF. The CDR3 region has the DNA TGTGCCAGCAGCCCAACAGGGATGAATTCACCCCTCCACTTT.

CDR3 nucleotides: TGCAGCGCTTCACTAGCAGATCCCTACACAGATACGCAGTATTTT. Protein sequence: CSASLADPYTDTQYF. The chain employs TRBV29-1 and TRBJ2-3; the D gene is possibly TRBD2 (6 bases). Trimming cost V 7 bases and J 2 bases, with 19 bases left between them. Germline V CDR1 and CDR2: SQVTM, ANQGSEA. The CDR3 has 15 residues.

The chain joins TRBV7-9 to TRBJ1-2; possible D gene TRBD1, 6 bases. Trimming left V 8 bases short and J 0 bases short, with 28 bases between. Germline CDR1 is SEHNR and CDR2 is FQNEAQ (reference sequence). The CDR3 contains 19 residues. The DNA for the CDR3 is TGTGCCAGCGCCTTAGGCGTATTACCTTTACAGGGTTCTAACTATGGCTACACCTTC. Translating it yields CASALGVLPLQGSNYGYTF.

J is TRBJ1-4 and V is TRBV5-3; perhaps TRBD1 as D (6 bases). TRBV5-3 carries the ORF label, with uncertain function. This CDR3 is 17 amino acids long. Trimming left V 0 bases short and J 5 bases short, with 17 bases between. The DNA of the CDR3 is TGTGCCAGAAGCTTGGACAGGGAACCCCTAATAAATGAAAAACTGTTTTTT. Encoded protein: CARSLDREPLINEKLFF.

This clone came up many times. The chain links TRBV7-2 to TRBJ1-1, with D unresolved. Germline V gene data show CDR1 as SGHTA and CDR2 as FQGNSA. The CDR3 extends over 12 amino acids. Trimming removed 3 bases at V and 7 bases at J, with 9 bases between. CDR3 sequence (DNA): TGTGCCAGCAGCTTTCTTCCGAGTGAAGCTTTCTTT. It is translated as CASSFLPSEAFF.

This clone was observed a few times. This chain links TRBV3-1 (or the pseudogene TRBV3-2) with TRBJ1-1; 7 bases fit TRBD1. V shed 1 base and J 10 bases; nucleotides not matched to a gene: 12. Germline loops: CDR1 LGHDT, CDR2 YNNKEL (reference sequence). This CDR3 is 15 amino acids long. The CDR3 DNA reads TGTGCCAGCAGCCAAGGAGTTTACAGGGGAGCAGGAGCTTTCTTT. Residues: CASSQGVYRGAGAFF.

The CDR3 region is CASSPGNTEAFF. The CDR3 coding sequence is TGTGCCAGCAGTCCGGGGAACACTGAAGCTTTCTTT. The J gene is TRBJ1-1, the V gene TRBV6-6; D is unresolved. Trimming took off 5 bases at V and 1 base at J, with 5 bases between the two ends. This CDR3 has 12 residues. Germline V lookup: CDR1 MNHNY, CDR2 SVGAGI (reference sequence).